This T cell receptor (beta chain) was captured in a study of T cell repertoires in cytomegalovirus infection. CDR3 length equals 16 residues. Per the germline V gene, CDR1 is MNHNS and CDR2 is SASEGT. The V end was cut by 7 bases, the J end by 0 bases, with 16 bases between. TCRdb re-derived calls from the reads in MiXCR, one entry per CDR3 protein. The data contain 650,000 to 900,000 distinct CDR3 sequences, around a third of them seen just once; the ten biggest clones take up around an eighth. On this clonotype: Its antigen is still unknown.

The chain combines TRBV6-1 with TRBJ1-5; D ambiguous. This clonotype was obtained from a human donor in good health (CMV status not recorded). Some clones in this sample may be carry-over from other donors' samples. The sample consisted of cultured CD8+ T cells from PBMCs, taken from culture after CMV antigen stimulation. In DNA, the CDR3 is TGTGCCAGCAACGAAGGTCCCAACTATAGCAATCAGCCCCAGCATTTT. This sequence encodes CASNEGPNYSNQPQHF.